This TCR beta chain was captured by sequencing in a study of T cells in Graves' hyperthyroidism and ophthalmopathy. Amplified TCR beta CDR3 regions derived from RNA transcripts. RT-PCR in the first round (using the HTBI primer set) targeted the TCR CDR3. MiXCR, run by TCRdb on the multiplex PCR reads, gives a single entry per CDR3 protein. The top ten hold roughly 25% of the sample, which has around 300,000 distinct CDR3 sequences, around 13% seen once. This clonotype has a count of ten or more. The antigen is not known. Study-level points and caveats: Ophthalmopathy was told apart from stable hyperthyroidism by a 13 V-J model. Appearing also in blood were most of the thyroid clonotypes expanded above 0.001.

Hyperthyroidism patients were newly diagnosed, had disease duration under 2 months, and were aged 18 to 65 years. The germline gives CDR1 SGHAT, CDR2 FQNNGV. This CDR3 spans 14 amino acids. Trimming stripped 5 bases from V and 1 base from J, with 6 bases between. This receptor was taken from a woman aged 25 to 39 with Graves' hyperthyroidism. Sequences were obtained from blood. The V call is TRBV11-2, the J call TRBJ2-6; no reliable D call. CDR3 nucleotides: TGTGCCAGCAGCCCGTATTCTGGGGCCAACGTCCTGACTTTC. Translation: CASSPYSGANVLTF.